A single sample is the source of the 15 T cell receptor beta chains below, sequenced in a study of neurological immune-mediated disorders. Sample time point: longitudinal time-point 3. A single record per CDR3 protein comes from TCRdb applying MiXCR to the 5' RACE reads. Here the sample spans approximately 58,000 distinct CDR3 sequences, approximately 8.4% being singletons. The material sequenced was PBMCs. These receptors were collected from a woman aged 35 to 49 in good health.

This clonotype was seen at least ten times. V is TRBV27 and J is TRBJ1-2; the D is unclear. There are 13 residues in the CDR3. V lost 3 bases, J lost 5 bases, and 10 bases lay in between. Germline CDR1 is MNHEY and CDR2 is SMNVEV (reference sequence). The CDR3 is CASSLTSGYGYTF. The CDR3 DNA is TGTGCCAGCAGTTTGACCTCGGGGTATGGCTACACCTTC.

This clonotype was seen repeatedly, ten times or more. V usage is TRBV15 and J usage is TRBJ2-7; D may match TRBD1 or TRBD2 (5 bases each). V lost 1 base and J lost 5, with 15 bases in between. The CDR3 consists of 15 residues. Germline assignment: CDR1 LNHNV and CDR2 YYDKDF (reference sequence). The CDR3 region has the DNA TGTGCCACCAGCAGAGCAACCGGGGCGCGGAACGAGCAGTACTTC. It codes for CATSRATGARNEQYF.

Judged by abundance, this clonotype is medium-sized. This sequence joins TRBV10-2 and TRBJ2-3; no clear D. Trimming removed 7 bases at V and 4 bases at J, with 12 bases between. CDR3 length: 13 residues. The germline CDR1 and CDR2 sequences are WSHSY and SAAADI. The CDR3 here is CASTRASADTQYF. CDR3 bases: TGCGCCAGCACTCGGGCGTCCGCAGATACGCAGTATTTT.

Note on this clonotype: This could be a read error, since a much larger clone is one nucleotide away. The V call is TRBV7-2, the J call TRBJ1-6; 11 bases match TRBD1. V gave up 4 bases and J gave up 4 bases; unmatched junction bases: 3. The germline V gene encodes CDR1 SGHTA and CDR2 FQGNSA. The CDR3 contains 16 residues. CDR3 in DNA: TGTGCCAGCAGCTCGGGACAGGGGGTATATAATTCACCCCTCCACTTT. Encoded protein: CASSSGQGVYNSPLHF.

The sample holds many counts of this clonotype. The CDR3 sequence is CASSALDGVRLSSGNTIYF. CDR3 coding DNA: TGTGCCAGCAGCGCCCTGGATGGGGTCAGACTGAGCTCTGGAAACACCATATATTTT. The chain links TRBV9 to TRBJ1-3, with D unclear. The CDR3 loop spans 19 amino acids. The V end lost 3 bases, the J end lost 0 bases, and 22 bases lay between the germline ends. Germline values: CDR1 SGDLS, CDR2 YYNGEE.

This clonotype appeared a few times. V usage is TRBV6-6 and J usage is TRBJ1-3; D might be TRBD1 (6 bases). V lost 6 bases to trimming and J lost 0 bases, with 9 bases between them. Germline-derived CDR1 and CDR2 are MNHNY and SVGAGI (reference sequence). The CDR3 consists of 14 residues. The CDR3, as DNA: TGTGCCAGCAGGACCAGGGGCTCTGGAAACACCATATATTTT. Translation gives CASRTRGSGNTIYF.

This clonotype appeared many times. V is TRBV7-9 and J is TRBJ1-2; D might be TRBD1 (5 bases). CDR3 size: 12 residues. The ends were cut back, 3 bases at V and 8 bases at J, with 10 bases in the middle. Germline CDR1 is SEHNR and CDR2 is FQNEAQ (reference sequence). The CDR3 loop reads CASSFRGDGYTF. For the CDR3, the DNA is TGTGCCAGCAGCTTTAGGGGCGACGGCTACACCTTC.

V and J are TRBV6-2 or TRBV6-3 and TRBJ2-7, with D perhaps matching TRBD1 (5 bases). V lost 6 bases and J 5 bases, leaving 20 bases between the germline ends. The CDR3 length is 15 residues. Germline assignment: CDR1 MNHEY and CDR2 SVGEGT. CDR3 sequence reads: CASSPSEGEGDEQYF. CDR3 nucleotide sequence: TGTGCCAGCAGCCCCTCTGAAGGAGAAGGGGACGAGCAGTACTTC.

Ten or more counts support this clonotype. This chain joins TRBV6-5 and TRBJ1-3, with D uncertain. From germline, CDR1 is MNHEY and CDR2 SVGAGI. CDR3 size: 11 residues. V shed 7 bases and J shed 3 bases, with 4 bases lying between them. The CDR3 region has the DNA TGTGCCAGCAAGGGTGGAAACACCATATATTTT. This encodes CASKGGNTIYF.

The sample holds many counts of this clonotype. The chain carries TRBV7-2 and TRBJ2-7; D might be TRBD1 or TRBD2, each matching 5 bases. The V gene lost 5 bases and the J gene lost 2 bases, with 13 bases spanning the gap. This CDR3 has 14 residues. Per the germline V gene, CDR1 is SGHTA and CDR2 is FQGNSA. Here the CDR3 reads CASSPRDQTYEQYF. CDR3 coding DNA: TGTGCCAGCAGCCCTCGGGACCAAACCTACGAGCAGTACTTC. Variable domain in full (rest from reference TRBV7-2 and TRBJ2-7): GAGVSQSPSNKVTEKGKDVELRCDPISGHTALYWYRQSLGQGLEFLIYFQGNSAPDKSGLPSDRFSAERTGGSVSTLTIQRTQQEDSAVYLCASSPRDQTYEQYFGPGTRLTVT.

At least ten counts were recorded for this clonotype. The CDR3 spells CATSRDNYGYTF. The CDR3 nucleotides are TGTGCCACCAGCAGAGATAACTATGGCTACACCTTC. The chain has TRBV15 and TRBJ1-2; D is uncertain. CDR3 size: 12 residues. V was trimmed by 0 bases and J by 1 base, leaving 0 bases between them. CDR1 is LNHNV, CDR2 YYDKDF, per germline (reference sequence).

This clonotype was recorded many times. This chain uses TRBV20-1 with TRBJ2-7; D perhaps matches TRBD2 (6 bases). The CDR3 runs to 14 residues. The germline V and J ends were trimmed by 3 bases and 5 bases, with 17 bases remaining between them. Per the germline V gene, CDR1 is DFQATT and CDR2 is SNEGSKA (reference sequence). The CDR3 region is CSARSGRSGNEQYF. Here the CDR3 DNA reads TGCAGTGCTAGGAGTGGGAGGTCAGGGAACGAGCAGTACTTC.

Many counts were recorded for this clonotype. V gene TRBV7-2 combines with J gene TRBJ2-5; possibly TRBD2 for D (6 bases). Per germline, CDR1 SGHTA and CDR2 FQGNSA. V was pared by 5 bases and J by 5 bases, with 12 bases between. The CDR3 contains 13 residues. CDR3 in amino acids: CASSGGFRETQYF. In DNA, the CDR3 is TGTGCCAGCAGCGGAGGGTTTCGGGAGACCCAGTACTTC.

This clonotype was counted many times. J is TRBJ1-2 and V is TRBV7-2; 7 nucleotides line up with TRBD1. CDR3 length equals 12 residues. Germline trimming cut 5 bases from V and 10 bases from J; bases unmatched to any gene: 7. The germline V gene has CDR1 SGHTA and CDR2 FQGNSA. The CDR3 loop is CASSGTVPSYTF. As DNA, the CDR3 is TGTGCCAGCAGCGGGACAGTGCCGTCCTACACCTTC.

Ten or more counts support this clonotype. The chain has TRBV5-1 and TRBJ2-5, with 8 bases fitting TRBD2. The CDR3 spans 15 residues. Germline CDR1 SGHRS, CDR2 YFSETQ. Unmatched junction bases numbered 6, after V lost 1 base and J lost 4 bases. The CDR3 spells CASSLNGGASETQYF. As DNA, the CDR3 is TGCGCCAGCAGCTTGAACGGGGGGGCGTCAGAGACCCAGTACTTC. Full variable domain (rest looked up from reference TRBV5-1 and TRBJ2-5): KAGVTQTPRYLIKTRGQQVTLSCSPISGHRSVSWYQQTPGQGLQFLFEYFSETQRNKGNFPGRFSGRQFSNSRSEMNVSTLELGDSALYLCASSLNGGASETQYFGPGTRLLVL.